This T cell receptor beta chain was recorded in a study of T cells after yellow fever vaccination. In the study overall: Preparation used SMART-Seq v4 Ultra Low Input for the low-cell-number fractions. Study-wide results and limits: A large majority of primary-vaccination clones showed up again after the booster (just under 97% CD4, roughly 88% CD8). Weaker in magnitude, the secondary response showed a faster peak on day 5 versus 15.

This clonotype was detected only a few times. What it recognizes is unknown. MiXCR, run by TCRdb on the 5' RACE reads, gives a single entry per CDR3 protein. This table holds 500,000 to 650,000 distinct CDR3 sequences, about 12% found once. This receptor was identified in a man aged 30 to 45 who received the YFV17D yellow fever vaccine. The specimen comprised PBMCs, sampled on the day of the yellow fever booster vaccination.

CDR3 loop: CATRGSRDRGDSGANVLTF. CDR3 sequence (DNA): TGTGCCACCAGGGGGTCGCGGGACAGGGGAGACTCTGGGGCCAACGTCCTGACTTTC. The chain links TRBV24-1 to TRBJ2-6, with TRBD1 matching 10 bases. Germline-derived CDR1 and CDR2 are KGHDR and SFDVKD. V gave up 7 bases and J gave up 0 bases; unmatched junction bases: 11. The CDR3 runs 19 residues.